These T cell receptor beta chains were read from a single sample in a study of cytomegalovirus exposure and HLA in healthy donors. Clones were sequenced by immunoSEQ multiplex PCR, and TCRdb holds only the in-frame ones, with some missing. The table has approximately 160,000 clones, 80% to 90% seen once; the top ten hold 2% to 2.5%. The sample was PBMCs. Receptor source: a woman between 18 and 30 years old in good health and CMV-seronegative. Each CDR3 is given with its conserved first and last residue. The D gene is left open where the match is weak. Expanded clones are given a class, and other clones once, few, many or no size at all.

NA	TRBV7-6	NA	TRBJ1-3	CASSLARGGSGNTIYF	TGTGCCAGCAGCTTAGCGAGGGGAGGCTCTGGAAACACCATATATTTT
NA	TRBV2	NA	TRBJ1-5	CASSRGLWGNNQPQHF	TGTGCCAGCAGTCGGGGACTTTGGGGGAACAATCAGCCCCAGCATTTT
TRBD2	TRBV5-5	NA	TRBJ2-7	CASSLVGIAGGSYEQYF	TGTGCCAGCAGCTTGGTAGGAATCGCGGGAGGGTCCTACGAGCAGTACTTC
NA	TRBV15	NA	TRBJ2-1	CATSRSPGAGEWDEQFF	TGTGCCACCAGCAGATCTCCCGGGGCAGGGGAATGGGATGAGCAGTTCTTC
NA	TRBV29-1	NA	TRBJ1-2	CSVEDGGDLYGYTF	TGCAGCGTTGAAGATGGCGGGGACCTATATGGCTACACCTTC
NA	TRBV2	NA	TRBJ2-5	CASSEALPEGTQYF	TGTGCCAGCAGTGAAGCGCTCCCGGAGGGGACCCAGTACTTC
NA	TRBV19	NA	TRBJ2-6	CASSAGANVLTF	TGTGCCAGTTCCGCTGGGGCCAACGTCCTGACTTTC
NA	TRBV15	NA	TRBJ1-5	CATSRDTGRQPQHF	TGTGCCACCAGCAGAGATACGGGTCGCCAGCCCCAGCATTTT
NA	TRBV15	NA	TRBJ1-2	CATSRGTETYGYTF	TGTGCCACCAGCAGAGGGACAGAGACCTATGGCTACACCTTC
TRBD1	TRBV9	NA	TRBJ1-1	CASSVEELRDRGKNTEAFF	TGTGCCAGCAGCGTAGAGGAATTAAGGGACAGGGGGAAGAACACTGAAGCTTTCTTT
TRBD1	TRBV14	few	TRBJ1-2	CASSQGMGQPNYGYTF	TGTGCCAGCAGCCAAGGGATGGGACAGCCCAACTATGGCTACACCTTC
NA	TRBV19	NA	TRBJ1-1	CASSSDWTEAFF	TGTGCCAGTAGTTCAGACTGGACTGAAGCTTTCTTT
NA	TRBV6-5	NA	TRBJ2-3	CASSYASTGDTQYF	TGTGCCAGCAGTTACGCTTCCACTGGAGATACGCAGTATTTT
NA	TRBV7-9	NA	TRBJ2-3	CASSSPVTGDTQYF	TGTGCCAGCAGCTCCCCAGTTACCGGGGATACGCAGTATTTT
TRBD1	TRBV29-1	NA	TRBJ2-7	CSVKGWDRGYEQYF	TGCAGCGTCAAAGGCTGGGACAGGGGCTACGAGCAGTACTTC
NA	TRBV2	NA	TRBJ2-7	CASSYETSYEQYF	TGTGCCAGCAGCTACGAAACTTCCTACGAGCAGTACTTC
TRBD1	TRBV7-9	once	TRBJ1-5	CASSPGEGARGDQPQHF	TGTGCCAGCAGCCCCGGAGAGGGGGCGCGTGGAGATCAGCCCCAGCATTTT
NA	TRBV5-1	NA	TRBJ2-4	CASSLAGVISLAKNIQYF	TGCGCCAGCAGCTTGGCGGGGGTAATCTCCTTAGCCAAAAACATTCAGTACTTC
TRBD2	TRBV9	NA	TRBJ2-5	CASSPLGLARETQYF	TGTGCCAGCAGCCCCCTCGGACTAGCGAGAGAGACCCAGTACTTC
TRBD1	TRBV5-1	NA	TRBJ1-5	CASSPGTGEKPQHF	TGCGCCAGCAGCCCCGGGACAGGGGAAAAGCCCCAGCATTTT
TRBD1	TRBV5-8	NA	TRBJ2-3	CASSFGTGLGDTQYF	TGTGCCAGCAGCTTCGGGACAGGCTTGGGAGATACGCAGTATTTT
TRBD2	TRBV27	once	TRBJ2-3	CASRLAGFTDTQYF	TGTGCCAGCCGACTAGCGGGATTCACAGATACGCAGTATTTT
NA	TRBV7-2	NA	TRBJ1-2	CASSRDANYGYTF	TGTGCCAGCAGCCGAGATGCTAACTATGGCTACACCTTC
TRBD1	TRBV29-1	NA	TRBJ2-3	CSVLTGGADTQYF	TGCAGCGTTCTGACAGGGGGCGCAGATACGCAGTATTTT
TRBD1	TRBV30	NA	TRBJ1-1	CAWSARQGKGTEAFF	TGTGCCTGGAGTGCTAGACAGGGAAAGGGCACTGAAGCTTTCTTT
NA	TRBV5-1	NA	TRBJ2-4	CASSLGVGADSAKNIQYF	TGCGCCAGCAGCTTGGGAGTGGGTGCTGACTCGGCCAAAAACATTCAGTACTTC
NA	TRBV2	NA	TRBJ2-6	CASIKLSGANVLTF	TGTGCCAGCATAAAACTCTCTGGGGCCAACGTCCTGACTTTC
TRBD1	TRBV13	NA	TRBJ2-7	CASSRQGASYEQYF	TGTGCCAGCAGCCGACAGGGGGCGTCCTACGAGCAGTACTTC
TRBD2	TRBV6-5	NA	TRBJ2-5	CASSYSTAGEETQYF	TGTGCCAGCAGTTACTCCACAGCGGGAGAAGAGACCCAGTACTTC
TRBD1	TRBV15	NA	TRBJ1-4	CATSRDGQANEKLFF	TGTGCCACCAGCAGGGACGGACAGGCTAATGAAAAACTGTTTTTT
NA	TRBV30	NA	TRBJ1-3	CAWIRRDLSGNTIYF	TGTGCCTGGATTCGGAGGGACCTCTCTGGAAACACCATATATTTT
NA	TRBV7-6	once	TRBJ2-3	CASSFTKTDTQYF	TGTGCCAGCAGCTTTACAAAGACAGATACGCAGTATTTT
NA	TRBV9	few	TRBJ1-2	CASSALGQGGYGYTF	TGTGCCAGCAGCGCCCTCGGACAAGGGGGCTATGGCTACACCTTC
NA	TRBV18	NA	TRBJ1-2	CASIRVSPAPNGYTF	TGTGCCAGCATCCGGGTTTCCCCAGCCCCCAATGGCTACACCTTC
TRBD2	TRBV19	NA	TRBJ2-1	CASSIDGTSYNEQFF	TGTGCCAGTAGTATAGATGGGACTAGCTACAATGAGCAGTTCTTC
NA	TRBV6-5	NA	TRBJ1-1	CASSYNRVATEAFF	TGTGCCAGCAGTTACAACAGGGTCGCGACTGAAGCTTTCTTT
NA	TRBV7-9	NA	TRBJ1-5	CASSSLGQPQHF	TGTGCCAGCAGCTCCCTCGGGCAGCCCCAGCATTTT
NA	TRBV5-1	NA	TRBJ1-4	CASSLLAGARANEKLFF	TGCGCCAGCAGCCTCCTAGCAGGGGCGAGGGCTAATGAAAAACTGTTTTTT
NA	TRBV5-1	once	TRBJ1-1	CASSRGLDTEAFF	TGCGCCAGCAGCCGGGGTCTCGACACTGAAGCTTTCTTT
TRBD1	TRBV30	NA	TRBJ1-6	CAWSVDDRGSPLHF	TGTGCCTGGAGTGTAGACGACAGGGGATCACCCCTCCACTTT
NA	TRBV5-4	NA	TRBJ2-3	CASTSAGSRERDTQYF	TGTGCCAGCACCTCCGCCGGTTCTAGAGAGAGAGATACGCAGTATTTT
NA	TRBV29-1	once	TRBJ2-1	CSGRLLYNEQFF	TGCAGCGGCAGGTTACTCTACAATGAGCAGTTCTTC
NA	TRBV30	NA	TRBJ1-6	CAWSVGRTIGDSNSPLHF	TGTGCCTGGAGTGTCGGGCGGACAATAGGAGACTCAAATTCACCCCTCCACTTT
TRBD1	TRBV5-4	NA	TRBJ2-7	CASSFRGRNEQYF	TGTGCCAGCAGCTTCAGGGGGAGAAACGAGCAGTACTTC
NA	TRBV25-1	NA	TRBJ2-1	CASSDPPGNGYNEQFF	TGTGCCAGCAGTGATCCTCCAGGGAATGGGTACAATGAGCAGTTCTTC
NA	TRBV15	NA	TRBJ1-3	CATSRDSTPRGNTIYF	TGTGCCACCAGCAGAGACTCTACCCCAAGAGGAAACACCATATATTTT
NA	TRBV9	NA	TRBJ2-3	CASSVAGAGTDTQYF	TGTGCCAGCAGCGTAGCAGGGGCCGGCACAGATACGCAGTATTTT
TRBD2	TRBV9	once	TRBJ2-2	CASSVTSGRRTGELFF	TGTGCCAGCAGCGTTACTAGCGGGAGACGCACCGGGGAGCTGTTTTTT
TRBD2	TRBV5-4	NA	TRBJ2-7	CASSLSSRGLGSNEQYF	TGTGCCAGCAGCTTATCATCTCGAGGACTAGGGTCTAACGAGCAGTACTTC
NA	TRBV7-6	once	TRBJ2-3	CASSLTSPPDTQYF	TGTGCCAGCAGCTTAACTAGCCCCCCAGATACGCAGTATTTT
NA	TRBV14	NA	TRBJ1-2	CASSQEWTAGGGYGYTF	TGTGCCAGCAGCCAAGAATGGACAGCGGGGGGAGGGTATGGCTACACCTTC
TRBD2	TRBV6-5	NA	TRBJ2-7	CASSRSQTTGGEQYF	TGTGCCAGCAGCCGCTCTCAGACCACGGGAGGCGAGCAGTACTTC
TRBD1	TRBV5-6	NA	TRBJ1-2	CASSFGQGEGYTF	TGTGCCAGCAGTTTCGGACAGGGAGAGGGCTACACCTTC
NA	TRBV6-5	NA	TRBJ1-1	CASSYESSTEAFF	TGTGCCAGCAGTTACGAGTCCTCCACTGAAGCTTTCTTT
TRBD1	TRBV5-8	NA	TRBJ1-4	CASRDRGNEKLFF	TGTGCCAGCAGGGACAGGGGGAATGAAAAACTGTTTTTT
NA	TRBV7-9	NA	TRBJ2-7	CASSLVHTYEQYF	TGTGCCAGCAGCTTAGTACATACCTACGAGCAGTACTTC
NA	TRBV6-6	once	TRBJ2-1	CASSYSLVESNEQFF	TGTGCCAGCAGTTACTCGTTGGTAGAGAGCAATGAGCAGTTCTTC
TRBD2	TRBV27	NA	TRBJ2-1	CASSSRWTSGRHEQFF	TGTGCCAGCAGTTCTCGCTGGACTAGCGGGAGACATGAGCAGTTCTTC
NA	TRBV6-5	NA	TRBJ1-6	CASSPGQFNSPLHF	TGTGCCAGCAGCCCCGGACAGTTCAATTCACCCCTCCACTTT
NA	TRBV7-9	few	TRBJ1-2	CASSLDPGNYGYTF	TGTGCCAGCAGCTTAGATCCGGGAAACTATGGCTACACCTTC